This is a list of T cell receptor beta chains from one sample in a study of T cell repertoires in cytomegalovirus infection. Using its own MiXCR run on the reads, TCRdb lists one record per CDR3 protein. The data contain hundreds of thousands of distinct CDR3 sequences, 25% to 40% of them singletons. Antigen specificity for these receptors is unknown. The starting material was cultured CD8+ T cells from PBMCs, obtained from culture after CMV antigen stimulation. These receptors were obtained from a human donor in good health (CMV status not recorded). Some clones in this sample may be carry-over from other donors' samples. The CDR3 runs from the conserved cysteine through the conserved F or W. The order of the fields is V gene, J gene, D gene, clone size, CDR3 DNA, CDR3 protein. The D gene is left open where the match is weak. Clone size is not always given. Where it is, it says once, few, many or a class for expanded clones.

TRBV10-3	TRBJ1-1	TRBD1	.	TGTGCCATCAGTGTGAGGACAGGGGCACCTTCCGGGACTGAAGCTTTCTTT	CAISVRTGAPSGTEAFF
TRBV7-6	TRBJ2-5	TRBD2	many	TGTGCCAGCAGCTTAGAACTAGCGGGGGGTACTCAGACCCAGTACTTC	CASSLELAGGTQTQYF
TRBV6-2/TRBV6-3	TRBJ2-1	TRBD2	.	TGTGCCAGCCGAACCCTAGCGGGGGCTTTCAATGAGCAGTTCTTC	CASRTLAGAFNEQFF
TRBV12-5	TRBJ2-1	TRBD1	.	TGTGCTAGTGGTTTGGTACTCTCCGGGACAGGGCCCGGCGCTGAGCAGTTCTTC	CASGLVLSGTGPGAEQFF
TRBV7-2	TRBJ2-7	TRBD2	many	TGTGCCAGCAGCTTAGAGCGGGGGCTCAACTACGAGCAGTACTTC	CASSLERGLNYEQYF
TRBV11-1	TRBJ2-2	.	.	TGTGCCAGCAGCTCCTGGCGGTCCAACACCGGGGAGCTGTTTTTT	CASSSWRSNTGELFF
TRBV27	TRBJ1-1	.	few	TGTGCCAGCAGTTTAGGGGGGGCAGCTTTCTTT	CASSLGGAAFF
TRBV19	TRBJ2-5	.	.	TGTGCCAGTAGTATCTCGAGGGATCAAGAGACCCAGTACTTC	CASSISRDQETQYF
TRBV7-6	TRBJ2-1	.	.	TGTGCCAGCAGCTTAGCGCTAGCGAACAATGAGCAGTTCTTC	CASSLALANNEQFF
TRBV12-3/TRBV12-4	TRBJ2-7	.	.	TGTGCCAGCAGTTTGGGGGGGCCCTGGGAGCAGTACTTC	CASSLGGPWEQYF
TRBV6-2/TRBV6-3	TRBJ1-2	TRBD1	few	TGTGCCAGCAGTCCAAGCCTGACAGGGGGAGGCTATGGCTACACCTTC	CASSPSLTGGGYGYTF
TRBV19	TRBJ1-1	.	.	TGTGCCAGTAGTATAGCCTTTGGGGAGGGTAACACTGAAGCTTTCTTT	CASSIAFGEGNTEAFF
TRBV12-3/TRBV12-4	TRBJ1-3	.	.	TGTGCCAGCAGTTGGGACAACTCTGGAAACACCATATATTTT	CASSWDNSGNTIYF
TRBV7-9	TRBJ1-1	.	few	TGTGCCAGCAGCACCTGGACGGGCAACACTGAAGCTTTCTTT	CASSTWTGNTEAFF
TRBV19	TRBJ2-1	TRBD2	.	TGTGCCAGTAGTATAGATCGGGGGGGCTACAATGAGCAGTTCTTC	CASSIDRGGYNEQFF
TRBV25-1	TRBJ2-2	.	few	TGTGCCAGCAGTGAAAGTCTGGACATACGGAGTGGGGAGCTGTTTTTT	CASSESLDIRSGELFF
TRBV20-1	TRBJ2-1	.	.	TGCAGTGCTAGATACATTGACAATGAGCAGTTCTTC	CSARYIDNEQFF
TRBV27	TRBJ1-1	.	few	TGTGCCAGCATCCTATTGGGCGGTTCTGAAGCTTTCTTT	CASILLGGSEAFF
TRBV10-3	TRBJ1-1	TRBD1	.	TGTGCCATCAGTGTAGGGACAGGGACGAACACTGAAGCTTTCTTT	CAISVGTGTNTEAFF
TRBV11-2	TRBJ2-5	TRBD2	.	TGTGCCAGCAGCTTAACGTCCCCACGACTAGCAGTATATCAAGAGACCCAGTACTTC	CASSLTSPRLAVYQETQYF
TRBV29-1	TRBJ1-2	.	.	TGCAGCGTTGTGGCAGGGAACTATGGCTACACCTTC	CSVVAGNYGYTF
TRBV7-6	TRBJ2-7	.	many	TGTGCCAGCAGCTTACCGTCCCGGGGCTTGTACGAGCAGTACTTC	CASSLPSRGLYEQYF
TRBV15	TRBJ1-5	.	.	TGTGCCACCAGCAGAGGAGTGGAGATTAATCAGCCCCAGCATTTT	CATSRGVEINQPQHF
TRBV6-1	TRBJ1-5	.	few	TGTGCCAGCAGCAGAGGGATAGTGGGCAATCAGCCCCAGCATTTT	CASSRGIVGNQPQHF
TRBV19	TRBJ2-3	TRBD2	.	TGTGCCAGTAGTATAGTTTGGCGGGGGGGAGATACGCAGTATTTT	CASSIVWRGGDTQYF
TRBV10-1	TRBJ1-2	.	few	TGCGCCAGCAGTGAGTCGGGCAAAGACTATGGCTACACCTTC	CASSESGKDYGYTF
TRBV27	TRBJ2-7	.	.	TGTGCCAGCAGTTGGAACCGGGACATCTCCTACGAGCAGTACTTC	CASSWNRDISYEQYF
TRBV5-6	TRBJ2-1	.	.	TGTGCCAGCAGCTGGGATGTTTTGACCTACAATGAGCAGTTCTTC	CASSWDVLTYNEQFF
TRBV6-5	TRBJ2-1	TRBD2	few	TGTGCCAGCAAGTTGACTAGCGGGGGGGCAGAGCAGTTCTTC	CASKLTSGGAEQFF
TRBV7-6	TRBJ1-2	.	.	TGTGCCAGCAGCTTAAAGGGGGGAAGGAGCGTTGGCTACACCTTC	CASSLKGGRSVGYTF
TRBV4-3	TRBJ2-3	.	.	TGCGCCAGCAGCCATGGAGTCTCGGGGGCTGAAGATACGCAGTATTTT	CASSHGVSGAEDTQYF
TRBV28	TRBJ2-1	.	few	TGTGCCAGCAGTCCCCACCCGAGCTCCTACAATGAGCAGTTCTTC	CASSPHPSSYNEQFF
TRBV7-4	TRBJ1-1	TRBD1	few	TGTGCCAGCAGTACCTACAGGGGGCTCACTGAAGCTTTCTTT	CASSTYRGLTEAFF